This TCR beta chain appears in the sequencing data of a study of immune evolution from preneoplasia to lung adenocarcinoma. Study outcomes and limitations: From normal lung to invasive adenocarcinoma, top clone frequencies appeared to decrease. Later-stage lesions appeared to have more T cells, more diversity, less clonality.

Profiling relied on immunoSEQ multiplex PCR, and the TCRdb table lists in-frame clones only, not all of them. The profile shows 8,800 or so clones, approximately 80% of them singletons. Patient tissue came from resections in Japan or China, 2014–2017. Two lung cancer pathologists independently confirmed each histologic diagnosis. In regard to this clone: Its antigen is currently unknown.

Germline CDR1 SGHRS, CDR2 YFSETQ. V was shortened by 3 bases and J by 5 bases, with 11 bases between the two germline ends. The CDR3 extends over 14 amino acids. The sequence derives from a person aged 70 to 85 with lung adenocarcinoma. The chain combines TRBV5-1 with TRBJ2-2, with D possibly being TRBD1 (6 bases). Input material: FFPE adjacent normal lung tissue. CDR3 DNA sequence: TGCGCCAGCAGCTCCCGGGACACAACCGGGGAGCTGTTTTTT. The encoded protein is CASSSRDTTGELFF. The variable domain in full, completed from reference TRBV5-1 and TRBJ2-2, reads KAGVTQTPRYLIKTRGQQVTLSCSPISGHRSVSWYQQTPGQGLQFLFEYFSETQRNKGNFPGRFSGRQFSNSRSEMNVSTLELGDSALYLCASSSRDTTGELFFGEGSRLTVL.